This T cell receptor (beta chain) appears in the sequencing data of a study of cytomegalovirus exposure and HLA in healthy donors. Study observations and caveats: HLA alleles showed associations with approximately 15,000 TCR beta sequences in a later analysis, at a 0.05 false discovery rate.

In the PCR, 60 Vbeta and 13 Jbeta primers were used. The table came from immunoSEQ multiplex PCR; TCRdb's copy has only in-frame clones and leaves some out. This sample has 200,000 to 250,000 clones, with 82% found just once. As regards this clone: Antigen unknown. One end of the junction varies from germline; a read error may be responsible.

CDR3 length equals 18 residues. The germline gives CDR1 SEHNR, CDR2 FQNEAQ (reference sequence). Sequenced: PBMCs. The clonotype was recovered from a woman in her 40s in good health and CMV-seropositive. V is TRBV7-9 and J is TRBJ1-4, with 7 bases lining up with TRBD1. The CDR3 spells CSSSLALPLRGINEKLFF. CDR3 DNA sequence: TGTTCCAGCAGCTTAGCACTACCCCTCAGGGGGATTAATGAAAAACTGTTTTTT. Drawing the rest from reference TRBV7-9 and TRBJ1-4, the complete variable domain is DTGVSQNPRHKITKRGQNVTFRCDPISEHNRLYWYRQTLGQGPEFLTYFQNEAQLEKSRLLSDRFSAERPKGSFSTLEIQRTEQGDSAMYLCSSSLALPLRGINEKLFFGSGTQLSVL.